A selection of T cell receptor beta chains follows, all from one sample in a study of CD8 T cells in Susac syndrome. TCRdb used MiXCR to reprocess the immunoSEQ multiplex PCR reads, holding one entry per CDR3 protein. The data hold under 200,000 distinct CDR3 sequences, with around 94% observed a single time. Material: CD4+ T cells from PBMCs. The receptors were gathered from a human donor in good health. Both conserved end residues are part of each CDR3.

TRBJ1-2 | TRBV28 | CASRTSQDDYGYTF
TRBJ2-2 | TRBV20-1 | CSANRENTGELFF
TRBJ2-5 | TRBV2 | CASSPVLETQYF
TRBJ2-1 | TRBV27 | CASSHSSGPYNEQFF
TRBJ1-5 | TRBV9 | CASSVDGILNQPQHF
TRBJ2-3 | TRBV29-1 | CSVGLVAGTDTQYF
TRBJ2-7 | TRBV2 | CASNKQVSYEQYF
TRBJ1-6 | TRBV14 | CASSSTGLSSPLHF
TRBJ2-7 | TRBV5-1 | CASSPGTGRVYEQYF
TRBJ1-2 | TRBV7-8 | CASGDRVSGNGYTF
TRBJ2-5 | TRBV19 | CASSPRQGAETQYF
TRBJ2-1 | TRBV4-3 | CASSHEAGPPYNEQFF
TRBJ2-7 | TRBV18 | CASSGTGNYEQYF
TRBJ2-3 | TRBV29-1 | CSAHLSTDTQYF
TRBJ2-3 | TRBV7-2 | CASSPIRDTQYF
TRBJ1-6 | TRBV20-1 | CSARDQTTGGNSPLHF
TRBJ2-5 | TRBV5-4 | CASSLEGQIQETQYF
TRBJ2-7 | TRBV6-5 | CASSYSSAGVSYEQYF
TRBJ2-7 | TRBV12-3/TRBV12-4 | CASSLSGTGPYEQYF
TRBJ1-2 | TRBV3-1 | CASSQDDWGPGYTF
TRBJ2-5 | TRBV9 | CASSLGNQETQYF
TRBJ2-5 | TRBV3-1 | CASSQVWGETQYF
TRBJ2-1 | TRBV18 | CASSPTREYNEQFF
TRBJ2-7 | TRBV9 | CASSVAGGLIYEQYF
TRBJ2-7 | TRBV21-1 | CASSKTGLSSEQYF
TRBJ1-6 | TRBV14 | CASSLTGSVSPLHF
TRBJ2-1 | TRBV5-4 | CASSLGLAGSIDEQFF
TRBJ2-7 | TRBV6-5 | CASSYSITVRSYEQYF
TRBJ2-5 | TRBV7-2 | CASSGRQRGVVETQYF
TRBJ1-6 | TRBV20-1 | CSARDPRGASSPLHF
TRBJ1-1 | TRBV6-2/TRBV6-3 | CASSYSRRLNTEAFF
TRBJ2-1 | TRBV7-3 | CASSPTRTGPRGNNEQFF
TRBJ1-2 | TRBV7-2 | CASSAPGTVRGGYTF
TRBJ1-2 | TRBV6-2/TRBV6-3 | CASGVRAYYGYTF
TRBJ2-7 | TRBV7-2 | CASSLSTAGEQYF
TRBJ2-7 | TRBV3-1 | CASSQGYRTGEQYF
TRBJ2-5 | TRBV7-9 | CASSLAWTGWIETQYF
TRBJ2-7 | TRBV6-5 | CASSHGTGPSYEQYF
TRBJ2-3 | TRBV15 | CATSPQGQLPRSTQYF
TRBJ1-5 | TRBV20-1 | CSAGQGAGSNQPQHF
TRBJ2-3 | TRBV20-1 | CSAGGLASDSTQYF
TRBJ2-2 | TRBV9 | CASSTRQGIGELFF
TRBJ2-1 | TRBV9 | CASSVLAGGHNEQFF
TRBJ2-1 | TRBV4-2 | CASSQERAGPRGEQFF
TRBJ2-7 | TRBV30 | CAWIGQAAYEQYF
TRBJ2-1 | TRBV7-9 | CASSLWGRLATYNEQFF
TRBJ1-2 | TRBV3-1 | CASSQGERHGYTF
TRBJ1-1 | TRBV7-9 | CASSLRDRPNTEAFF
TRBJ2-3 | TRBV2 | CASSEALGSGDTQYF
TRBJ1-5 | TRBV28 | CASSPLATRWNQPQHF
TRBJ2-5 | TRBV11-3 | CASSFDGETQYF
TRBJ1-2 | TRBV27 | CARQVYGYTF
TRBJ1-6 | TRBV12-3/TRBV12-4 | CASSMGGGPLHF
TRBJ2-3 | TRBV20-1 | CSANLDSSTDTQYF